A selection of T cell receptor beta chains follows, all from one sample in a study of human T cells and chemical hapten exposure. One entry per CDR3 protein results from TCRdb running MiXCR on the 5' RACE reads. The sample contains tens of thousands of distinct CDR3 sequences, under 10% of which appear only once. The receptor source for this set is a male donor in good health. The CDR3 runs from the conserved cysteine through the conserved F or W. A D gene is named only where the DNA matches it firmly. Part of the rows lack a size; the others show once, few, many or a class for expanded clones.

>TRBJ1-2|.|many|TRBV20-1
TGCAGTGCTTCGGGACTGCTGCTCTATGGCTACACCTTC
CSASGLLLYGYTF
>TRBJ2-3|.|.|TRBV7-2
TGTGCCAGCAGCGCCGTCGAGACTAACACAGATACGCAGTATTTT
CASSAVETNTDTQYF
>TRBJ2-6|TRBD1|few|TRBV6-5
TGTGCCAGCACCCGGACAGGGGGCATCGGTGGGGCCAACGTCCTGACTTTC
CASTRTGGIGGANVLTF
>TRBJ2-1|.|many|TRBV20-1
TGCAGTGCTAGAGATGGGACCCCCCACGCCGCCTCCTACAATGAGCAGTTCTTC
CSARDGTPHAASYNEQFF
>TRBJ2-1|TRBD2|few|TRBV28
TGTGCCAGCAGTTCGGCTAGCGGAACCTACAATGAGCAGTTCTTC
CASSSASGTYNEQFF
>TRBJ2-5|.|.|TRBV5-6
TGTGCCAGCAGCTTGGCCCTACAAGAGACCCAGTACTTC
CASSLALQETQYF
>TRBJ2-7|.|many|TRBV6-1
TGTGCCAGCAGTTCTGCGGACGGCTACGAGCAGTACTTC
CASSSADGYEQYF
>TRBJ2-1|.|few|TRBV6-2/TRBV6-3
TGTGCCAGCAGTTCGCCCTTAGGGGGTGAGCAGTTCTTC
CASSSPLGGEQFF
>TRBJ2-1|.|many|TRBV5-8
TGTGCCAGCAGCCTGCCCCGGAATGAGCAGTTCTTC
CASSLPRNEQFF
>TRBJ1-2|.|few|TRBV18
TGTGCCAGCTCAAACTGGCCCTATGGCTACACCTTC
CASSNWPYGYTF
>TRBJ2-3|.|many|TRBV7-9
TGTGCCAGCAGCTTAGTGAGCGGCGGGGCAGATACGCAGTATTTT
CASSLVSGGADTQYF
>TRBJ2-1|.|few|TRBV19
TGTGCCAGTACAGAAACGAGGGGCAATGAGCAGTTCTTC
CASTETRGNEQFF
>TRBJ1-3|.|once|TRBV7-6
TGTGCCAGCACCAAAGCGGGGTTTGGAAACACCATATATTTT
CASTKAGFGNTIYF
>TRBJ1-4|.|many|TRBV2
TGTGCCAGCAGTGAAGGGGAGGTAGCCACTTTTGCAACTAATGAAAAACTGTTTTTT
CASSEGEVATFATNEKLFF
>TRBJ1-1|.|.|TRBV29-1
TGCAGCGCCCGAGGGGGTAGTGGTGAAGCTTTCTTT
CSARGGSGEAFF
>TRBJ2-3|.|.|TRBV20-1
TGCAGTGCTAGTCCTAGCAGCCTCACAGATACGCAGTATTTT
CSASPSSLTDTQYF
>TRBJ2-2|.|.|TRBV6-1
TGTGCCAGCGGGACTCAGAACACCGGGGAGCTGTTTTTT
CASGTQNTGELFF
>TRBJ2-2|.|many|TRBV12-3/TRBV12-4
TGTGCCAGCAGTTTAGACCCAGGGAACGGGGAGCTGTTTTTT
CASSLDPGNGELFF
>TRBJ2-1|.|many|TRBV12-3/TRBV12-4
TGTGCCAGCAGTCGGGACCCGTCCTACAATGAGCAGTTCTTC
CASSRDPSYNEQFF
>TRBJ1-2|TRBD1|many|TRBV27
TGTGCCAGCAAGGGACAGGGAATCTATGGCTACACCTTC
CASKGQGIYGYTF